Shown below are 27 T cell receptor beta chains from a single sample sequenced in a study of blood T cell repertoires in COVID-19. Sequenced by immunoSEQ multiplex PCR; TCRdb stores in-frame clones only, minus some. Of tens of thousands of clones in the sample, roughly 80% are singletons; the top ten hold about 6.4%. The material sequenced was peripheral blood. These receptors all come from a human donor in a cohort sampled during active or convalescent COVID-19.

This chain links TRBV4-2 with TRBJ1-2; 8 bases align to TRBD1. The CDR3 runs to 15 residues. Germline loops: CDR1 LGHNA, CDR2 YNFKEQ. V lost 3 bases, J lost 2 bases, and 5 bases stayed unmatched. In nucleotides, the CDR3 is TGTGCCAGCAGCCACCTAGACAGGGGAAACTATGGCTACACCTTC. Residues: CASSHLDRGNYGYTF.

By share, this clone ranks as medium-sized. V and J are TRBV7-2 and TRBJ1-1; D perhaps matches TRBD1 (5 bases). The CDR3 extends over 15 amino acids. Germline V gene data show CDR1 as SGHTA and CDR2 as FQGNSA. V was trimmed by 1 base and J by 4 bases, leaving 13 bases between them. The CDR3 nucleotides read TGTGCCAGCAGCTTAGGGGGTCTCGGGGGCACTGAAGCTTTCTTT. Its translation is CASSLGGLGGTEAFF.

The CDR3 DNA sequence: TGCGCCAGCAGCTTGGAAGCCCTCACCTACGAGCAGTACTTC. Its translation: CASSLEALTYEQYF. This chain uses TRBV5-1 with TRBJ2-7; D is undetermined. This CDR3 is 14 amino acids long. The ends were cut back, 0 bases at V and 2 bases at J, with 9 bases in the middle. Germline-derived CDR1 and CDR2 are SGHRS and YFSETQ.

CDR3 nucleotide sequence: TGTGCCAGCAGCCTAACGACTAGCGAGAGGAGAGAGCAGTTCTTC. Its protein product is CASSLTTSERREQFF. V and J are TRBV7-2 and TRBJ2-1; 8 bases fit TRBD2. V shed 5 bases, J shed 10 bases, and the junction held 13 bases outside the gene matches. The CDR3 is 15 residues long. In germline, CDR1 is SGHTA, CDR2 FQGNSA.

V usage is TRBV5-1 and J usage is TRBJ2-5; 9 bases match TRBD2. J lost 4 bases, V lost 5 bases, and 12 bases had no gene match. This CDR3 is built from 16 residues. CDR1 and CDR2 (germline): SGHRS, YFSETQ. CDR3 nucleotide sequence: TGCGCCAGCAGTAGCGGGGGTTCCCGGGGGACAGAGACCCAGTACTTC. This encodes CASSSGGSRGTETQYF. Together with reference TRBV5-1 and TRBJ2-5, the CDR3 gives the full variable domain: KAGVTQTPRYLIKTRGQQVTLSCSPISGHRSVSWYQQTPGQGLQFLFEYFSETQRNKGNFPGRFSGRQFSNSRSEMNVSTLELGDSALYLCASSSGGSRGTETQYFGPGTRLLVL.

The CDR3 DNA is TGTGCCAGCAGCTTAGGCAGGGCAATGAAGGATGAGCAGTTCTTC. Protein product: CASSLGRAMKDEQFF. The chain links TRBV11-3 to TRBJ2-1; perhaps TRBD1 as D (5 bases). CDR3 length: 15 residues. V lost 1 base to trimming and J lost 8 bases, with 15 bases between them. Germline V gene sequence: CDR1 SGHNT, CDR2 YENEEA.

V is TRBV3-1 (or the pseudogene TRBV3-2) and J is TRBJ1-2; 9 bases are a match to TRBD1. CDR3 length equals 16 residues. Germline V lookup: CDR1 LGHDT, CDR2 YNNKEL (reference sequence). J gave up 1 base and V 4 bases, and 7 bases lay outside the gene matches. CDR3 amino acids: CASSLGTGRNNYGYTF. Here the CDR3 DNA reads TGTGCCAGCAGCCTCGGGACAGGGAGGAATAACTATGGCTACACCTTC.

The chain uses TRBV21-1 and TRBJ1-5. TRBV21-1 constitutes a pseudogene. The CDR3 spans 14 residues. DNA for the CDR3: TGTGCCAGCAGCAAAGCGCGGGGTTCATGGCCCCAGCATTTT. This sequence encodes CASSKARGSWPQHF.

This clone was seen a handful of times. The gene calls are TRBV25-1 and TRBJ2-5; 12 bases are shared with TRBD1. The ends lost 5 bases at V and 5 bases at J; junction bases unmatched: 15. Germline CDR1 MGHDK, CDR2 SYGVNS. The CDR3 is made up of 18 amino acids. CDR3 coding DNA: TGTGCCAGCAGTCTCAACTCGGGACAGGGGGCCATCTCGGAGACCCAGTACTTC. Translation gives CASSLNSGQGAISETQYF. Full variable domain (remainder filled in from reference TRBV25-1 and TRBJ2-5): EADIYQTPRYLVIGTGKKITLECSQTMGHDKMYWYQQDPGMELHLIHYSYGVNSTEKGDLSSESTVSRIRTEHFPLTLESARPSHTSQYLCASSLNSGQGAISETQYFGPGTRLLVL.

The chain has TRBV6-5 and TRBJ1-6; the D gene is possibly TRBD1 (5 bases). The CDR3 totals 15 residues. CDR1 MNHEY and CDR2 SVGAGI come from the germline V gene. Trimming stripped 7 bases from V and 9 bases from J, with 19 bases between. The CDR3 DNA reads TGTGCCAGCACCACCCCGGGGGGTAGCGGTTCACCCCTCCACTTT. Translating it yields CASTTPGGSGSPLHF.

The rearrangement links TRBV29-1 to TRBJ1-2, with D possibly matching TRBD1 (6 bases). CDR3 size: 14 residues. V lost 6 bases to trimming and J lost 6 bases, with 20 bases between them. The V gene's germline CDR1 is SQVTM and CDR2 ANQGSEA. CDR3 in DNA: TGCAGCGTGGGTCGACAGGCTCCCCATGATGGCTACACCTTC. Protein product: CSVGRQAPHDGYTF.

With regard to this clone: The sample carries other DNA sequences with the same CDR3. The chain links TRBV7-2 to TRBJ1-5; D is unresolved. The CDR3 spans 14 residues. V was clipped by 5 bases and J by 3 bases, with 11 bases between them. Per the germline V gene, CDR1 is SGHTA and CDR2 is FQGNSA. CDR3: CASSPAGDNQPQHF. CDR3 nucleotides: TGTGCCAGCAGCCCCGCCGGAGACAATCAGCCCCAGCATTTT.

This clone appeared once. V usage is TRBV5-6 and J usage is TRBJ1-4; D not certain. V lost 2 bases to trimming and J lost 7 bases, with 12 bases between them. Per the germline V gene, CDR1 is SGHDT and CDR2 is YYEEEE. The CDR3 totals 14 residues. CDR3 protein: CASSFGSAGEKLFF. CDR3 nucleotides: TGTGCCAGCAGCTTCGGCAGCGCTGGTGAAAAACTGTTTTTT.

V gene TRBV30 combines with J gene TRBJ2-3, with a weak D call TRBD1 (6 bases). CDR3 length: 12 amino acids. V was shortened by 6 bases and J by 6 bases, with 13 bases between the two germline ends. In germline, CDR1 is GTSNPN, CDR2 SVGIG (reference sequence). CDR3 nucleotide sequence: TGTGCCTGCACCCTAACAGGGGATACGCAGTATTTT. It yields the protein CACTLTGDTQYF.

In regard to this clone: An end of the junction does not agree with germline; a read error may underlie this. This chain joins TRBV15 and TRBJ1-6, with D perhaps TRBD1 (5 bases). The CDR3 runs 14 residues. Germline V gene sequence: CDR1 LNHNV, CDR2 YYDKDF (reference sequence). The DNA for the CDR3 is TGTGCCACCAGCAGAGATATTAGCGGGACCCACTCTACGTTT. Protein sequence: CATSRDISGTHSTF.

This clone occurred a few times. The rearrangement uses TRBV3-1 (or the pseudogene TRBV3-2) and TRBJ1-1, with TRBD1 as a possible D gene (6 bases). Germline values: CDR1 LGHDT, CDR2 YNNKEL (reference sequence). V was shortened by 3 bases and J by 2 bases, with 10 bases between the two germline ends. This CDR3 has 14 residues. The CDR3 region has the DNA TGTGCCAGCAGCCAGGGACAATCAAACACTGAAGCTTTCTTT. Amino acids: CASSQGQSNTEAFF.

The count of this clone is one. The chain recombines TRBV5-1 with TRBJ2-5; D is undetermined. Trimming removed 0 bases from V and 3 bases from J, with 12 bases in between. Germline V lookup: CDR1 SGHRS, CDR2 YFSETQ. This CDR3 is 15 amino acids long. The CDR3 sequence is CASSLGGSHEETQYF. CDR3 nucleotides: TGCGCCAGCAGCTTGGGAGGTAGTCACGAAGAGACCCAGTACTTC.

This sequence joins TRBV4-3 and TRBJ2-1; 12 nucleotides align to TRBD2. In germline, CDR1 is LGHNA, CDR2 YSLEER. V lost 5 bases to trimming and J lost 5 bases; unmatched junction nucleotides: 7. This CDR3 spans 16 amino acids. CDR3 residues: CASSARTSGTHNEQFF. Written as DNA, the CDR3 is TGCGCCAGCAGCGCCCGGACTAGCGGGACACACAATGAGCAGTTCTTC.

This chain uses TRBV7-3 with TRBJ1-2, with a possible D match to TRBD1 (5 bases). This CDR3 region has 13 residues. V gave up 5 bases and J gave up 3 bases, with 10 bases separating them. Germline V gene data show CDR1 as SGHTA and CDR2 as FQGTGA. The CDR3 region has the DNA TGTGCCAGCAGCGTCGGACACGACTATGGCTACACCTTC. Its translation is CASSVGHDYGYTF.

V gene TRBV6-2 or TRBV6-3 combines with J gene TRBJ2-7; maybe TRBD1 (6 bases). This CDR3 has 16 residues. Trimming cost V 0 bases and J 3 bases, with 15 bases left between them. CDR1 MNHEY and CDR2 SVGEGT come from the germline V gene. CDR3 loop: CASSYSLTGGHYEQYF. The DNA for the CDR3 is TGTGCCAGCAGTTACTCCCTGACAGGCGGCCACTACGAGCAGTACTTC.

The chain recombines TRBV5-8 with TRBJ2-3; 7 positions match TRBD2. V lost 3 bases to trimming and J lost 0 bases; unmatched junction nucleotides: 13. The CDR3 runs 18 residues. Per germline, CDR1 SGHTS and CDR2 YDEGEE. CDR3 nucleotides: TGTGCCAGCAGCTCCTTGAAGCTAGCGGTAAGGAGCACAGATACGCAGTATTTT. Its translation is CASSSLKLAVRSTDTQYF. Filled out from reference TRBV5-8 and TRBJ2-3, the complete variable domain reads EAGVTQSPTHLIKTRGQQATLRCSPISGHTSVYWYQQALGLGLQFLLWYDEGEERNRGNFPPRFSGRQFPNYSSELNVNALELEDSALYLCASSSLKLAVRSTDTQYFGPGTRLTVL.

The chain is built from TRBV6-4 and TRBJ1-6; 9 bases map to TRBD1. The length of the CDR3 is 13 residues. Germline V gene lookup returns CDR1 MRHNA and CDR2 SNTAGT. The junction had 3 bases not matched to a gene; V was cut back by 6 bases and J by 9 bases. The CDR3 loop is CASRRDRASPLHF. Here the CDR3 DNA reads TGTGCCAGCAGAAGGGACAGGGCTTCACCCCTCCACTTT.

This chain links TRBV9 with TRBJ2-5; the match to TRBD2 covers 11 bases. J lost 1 base, V lost 0 bases, and 11 bases had no gene match. The length of the CDR3 is 19 residues. Germline CDR1 is SGDLS and CDR2 is YYNGEE. DNA for the CDR3: TGTGCCAGCAGCGTAGCTGGGTATAGCGGGGGGGCCTCCCAAGAGACCCAGTACTTC. Its protein is CASSVAGYSGGASQETQYF.

The chain is built from TRBV19 and TRBJ1-5; D perhaps matches TRBD1 (6 bases). V was trimmed by 5 bases and J by 1 base, leaving 9 bases between them. This CDR3 spans 14 amino acids. The germline V gene encodes CDR1 LNHDA and CDR2 SQIVND (reference sequence). The CDR3 DNA reads TGTGCCAGTAGTTCGGGACAAAGCAATCAGCCCCAGCATTTT. Its translation: CASSSGQSNQPQHF.

CDR3 sequence: CASSQEYLVGAGGTDTQYF. The CDR3 DNA follows: TGCGCCAGCAGCCAGGAATACCTAGTGGGAGCGGGGGGTACAGATACGCAGTATTTT. This chain joins TRBV4-3 and TRBJ2-3; 9 bases fit TRBD2. This CDR3 spans 19 amino acids. From germline, CDR1 is LGHNA and CDR2 YSLEER. J lost 3 bases, V lost 3 bases, and 16 bases had no gene match.

The chain uses TRBV6-1 and TRBJ2-2; tentatively, D is TRBD2 (7 bases). Germline CDR1 is MNHNS and CDR2 is SASEGT. The CDR3 is 17 residues long. V was shortened by 4 bases and J by 2 bases, with 17 bases between the two germline ends. The CDR3 here is CASSGRGGTPNTGELFF. The CDR3 DNA reads TGTGCCAGCAGTGGGAGGGGAGGGACACCCAACACCGGGGAGCTGTTTTTT.

The chain combines TRBV7-9 with TRBJ1-2, with 7 positions matching TRBD1. Germline assignment: CDR1 SEHNR and CDR2 FQNEAQ (reference sequence). V lost 5 bases and J lost 4; bases outside the gene matches: 16. This CDR3 is built from 17 residues. The CDR3 DNA follows: TGTGCCAGCAGCCCGGCGCCCGGGACAGCCTCTACCTATGGCTACACCTTC. The encoded protein is CASSPAPGTASTYGYTF.